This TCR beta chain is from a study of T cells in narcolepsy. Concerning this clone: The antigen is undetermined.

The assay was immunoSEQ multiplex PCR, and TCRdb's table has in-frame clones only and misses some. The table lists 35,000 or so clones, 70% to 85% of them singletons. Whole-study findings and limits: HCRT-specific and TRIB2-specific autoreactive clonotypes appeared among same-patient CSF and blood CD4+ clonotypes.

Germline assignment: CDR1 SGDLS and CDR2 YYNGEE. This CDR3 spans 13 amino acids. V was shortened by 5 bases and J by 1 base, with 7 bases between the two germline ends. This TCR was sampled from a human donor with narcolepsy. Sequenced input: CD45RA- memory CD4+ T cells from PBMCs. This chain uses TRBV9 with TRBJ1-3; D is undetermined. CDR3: CASRPSSGNTIYF. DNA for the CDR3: TGTGCCAGCAGACCGTCATCTGGAAACACCATATATTTT.